This TCR beta chain was documented in a study of T cells in Graves' hyperthyroidism and ophthalmopathy. The wider study: Peripheral blood was drawn at first diagnosis, prior to all treatment.

Authors of the study amplified TCR beta CDR3 regions from RNA transcripts. TCR CDR3 underwent first-round RT-PCR with the HTBI primer set. MiXCR was run by TCRdb on the multiplex PCR reads, yielding one entry per CDR3 protein. The data show around 400,000 distinct CDR3 sequences, about 13% seen once. There are 16 residues in the CDR3. CDR1 SGDLS and CDR2 YYNGEE come from the germline V gene. V lost 4 bases and J lost 5; bases outside the gene matches: 7. This clonotype was found a few times. What it binds is not known. Stable hyperthyroidism: no ophthalmopathy progression over 18 months of follow-up. Points from the study as a whole: In blood, most of the thyroid clonotypes expanded above 0.001 were also present. Before onset, by a median of about six months, the model predicted ophthalmopathy.

The material sequenced was blood. This sequence joins TRBV9 and TRBJ1-6, with TRBD1 identical over 9 bases. The TCR sequence derives from a woman under 30 with Graves' hyperthyroidism. The CDR3 here is CASSPRQGEHNSPLHF. The CDR3 bases are TGTGCCAGCAGCCCCCGACAGGGGGAACATAATTCACCCCTCCACTTT. The entire variable domain, with the rest obtained from reference TRBV9 and TRBJ1-6, is as follows: DSGVTQTPKHLITATGQRVTLRCSPRSGDLSVYWYQQSLDQGLQFLIQYYNGEERAKGNILERFSAQQFPDLHSELNLSSLELGDSALYFCASSPRQGEHNSPLHFGNGTRLTVT.